The 19 T cell receptor beta chains below were found in one sample sequenced in a study of blood T cell repertoires in COVID-19. The repertoire was sequenced with immunoSEQ multiplex PCR; TCRdb's copy has only in-frame clones and lacks some. The sample yields more than 95,000 clones, 70% to 85% seen once. Sequences were obtained from peripheral blood. The receptors derive from a woman aged 80 or over with active or convalescent COVID-19.

The CDR3 sequence is CASIEWSGKAFF. The CDR3 region has the DNA TGTGCCAGCATCGAATGGAGCGGGAAGGCTTTCTTT. The J gene is TRBJ1-1, the V gene TRBV25-1, with D uncertain. CDR1 and CDR2 (germline): MGHDK, SYGVNS. V dropped 7 bases and J dropped 11 bases, with 17 bases sitting between them. This CDR3 has 12 residues.

This chain uses TRBV7-3 with TRBJ2-2; D may be TRBD1 (6 bases). V was clipped by 6 bases and J by 1 base, with 18 bases between them. CDR1 and CDR2 from the germline V gene are SGHTA and FQGTGA. This CDR3 is 17 amino acids long. The CDR3: CASSSSLPDRNTGELFF. The CDR3 bases are TGTGCCAGCAGTTCAAGCCTTCCGGACAGGAACACCGGGGAGCTGTTTTTT.

This chain joins TRBV9 and TRBJ2-1; TRBD2 agrees at 14 bases. Germline V gene sequence: CDR1 SGDLS, CDR2 YYNGEE. This CDR3 is built from 15 residues. V dropped 4 bases and J dropped 6; count of bases not matched to a gene: 3. The CDR3 reads CASSFGTSGSNEQFF. The CDR3 nucleotides read TGTGCCAGCAGCTTCGGGACTAGCGGGAGCAATGAGCAGTTCTTC. The variable domain in full, with the rest retrieved from reference TRBV9 and TRBJ2-1, is DSGVTQTPKHLITATGQRVTLRCSPRSGDLSVYWYQQSLDQGLQFLIQYYNGEERAKGNILERFSAQQFPDLHSELNLSSLELGDSALYFCASSFGTSGSNEQFFGPGTRLTVL.

The chain joins TRBV4-2 to TRBJ2-2, with unresolved D. The CDR3 covers 15 residues. V was clipped by 1 base and J by 0 bases, with 6 bases between them. The germline CDR1 and CDR2 sequences are LGHNA and YNFKEQ. The CDR3 bases are TGTGCCAGCAGCCAAGTATCGGCGAACACCGGGGAGCTGTTTTTT. Translating gives CASSQVSANTGELFF.

The gene calls are TRBV10-3 and TRBJ2-3; tentatively, D is TRBD1 (7 bases). V lost 6 bases to trimming and J lost 6 bases, with 19 bases between them. The CDR3 sequence is 15 residues long. Germline V gene data show CDR1 as ENHRY and CDR2 as SYGVKD. CDR3 sequence (DNA): TGTGCCATCAGCCAACGGAGGGGGCCAGCGGATACGCAGTATTTT. Its translation: CAISQRRGPADTQYF.

The chain couples TRBV27 to TRBJ2-7; D is perhaps TRBD1 (5 bases). The germline gives CDR1 MNHEY, CDR2 SMNVEV (reference sequence). This CDR3 is built from 15 residues. The V end was cut by 6 bases, the J end by 3 bases, with 18 bases between. The CDR3 here is CASRGRSGKRYEQYF. CDR3 DNA sequence: TGTGCCAGCAGGGGAAGATCAGGGAAACGCTACGAGCAGTACTTC.

This clone was recorded once. The V call is TRBV10-3, the J call TRBJ1-5; D perhaps matches TRBD1 (6 bases). The CDR3 totals 15 residues. Trimming pared 0 bases from V and 2 bases from J, leaving 8 bases between. From germline, CDR1 is ENHRY and CDR2 SYGVKD. The CDR3 DNA is TGTGCCATCAGTGAGTCAAACAGGGGCAATCAGCCCCAGCATTTT. The encoded protein is CAISESNRGNQPQHF.

This sequence joins TRBV9 and TRBJ1-3, with TRBD1 identical over 7 bases. The junction had 15 bases not matched to a gene; V was cut back by 2 bases and J by 7 bases. Germline values: CDR1 SGDLS, CDR2 YYNGEE. The CDR3 covers 17 residues. The CDR3 reads CASSVGLDRDLGNTIYF. The CDR3 nucleotides read TGTGCCAGCAGCGTGGGACTCGACAGGGATCTTGGGAACACCATATATTTT.

The chain couples TRBV7-9 to TRBJ1-2; a weak D match, TRBD1 (5 bases). The CDR3 loop spans 13 amino acids. V was cut by 5 bases and J by 0 bases, with 7 bases left in between. The germline V gene has CDR1 SEHNR and CDR2 FQNEAQ (reference sequence). The CDR3 here is CASSLQANYGYTF. The CDR3 DNA sequence: TGTGCCAGCAGCCTACAGGCTAACTATGGCTACACCTTC.

V usage is TRBV28 and J usage is TRBJ1-2; a weak D match, TRBD1 (6 bases). This CDR3 has 13 residues. V was cut by 6 bases and J by 12 bases, with 20 bases left in between. Per germline, CDR1 MDHEN and CDR2 SYDVKM. CDR3 amino acids: CASRSPGRGKDTF. The CDR3 region has the DNA TGTGCCAGCAGAAGCCCCGGTAGGGGGAAGGACACCTTC.

This clone showed up just a few times. V usage is TRBV5-6 and J usage is TRBJ1-1; tentatively, D is TRBD1 (5 bases). The CDR3 runs 14 residues. V lost 0 bases and J 1 base, leaving 7 bases between the germline ends. The germline CDR1 and CDR2 sequences are SGHDT and YYEEEE. In nucleotides, the CDR3 is TGTGCCAGCAGCTTGGGACAGCGGAACACTGAAGCTTTCTTT. Encoded protein: CASSLGQRNTEAFF.

This clone was picked up one time. The chain is built from TRBV9 and TRBJ1-2, with D perhaps TRBD1 (5 bases). CDR3 length equals 15 residues. Trimming stripped 0 bases from V and 3 bases from J, with 12 bases between. From germline, CDR1 is SGDLS and CDR2 YYNGEE. CDR3: CASSVGLGEDYGYTF. For the CDR3, the DNA is TGTGCCAGCAGCGTAGGTTTAGGGGAGGACTATGGCTACACCTTC. The variable domain in full, completed from reference TRBV9 and TRBJ1-2, reads DSGVTQTPKHLITATGQRVTLRCSPRSGDLSVYWYQQSLDQGLQFLIQYYNGEERAKGNILERFSAQQFPDLHSELNLSSLELGDSALYFCASSVGLGEDYGYTFGSGTRLTVV.

The rearrangement joins TRBV29-1 to TRBJ1-2; 8 bases align to TRBD1. Per the germline V gene, CDR1 is SQVTM and CDR2 is ANQGSEA. The V segment lost 6 bases and the J segment 6 bases; nucleotides outside the gene matches: 9. The CDR3 length is 13 residues. CDR3 sequence: CSVGNRGVNGYTF. The CDR3 coding sequence is TGCAGCGTGGGGAACAGGGGGGTCAATGGCTACACCTTC.

V usage is TRBV6-5 and J usage is TRBJ2-4; tentatively, D is TRBD2 (6 bases). Germline V gene data show CDR1 as MNHEY and CDR2 as SVGAGI. This CDR3 has 14 amino acids. V dropped 5 bases and J dropped 3 bases, with 11 bases sitting between them. In DNA, the CDR3 is TGTGCCAGCAGTCTCGACGGGGGCAAAAACATTCAGTACTTC. Protein product: CASSLDGGKNIQYF.

This chain links TRBV28 with TRBJ1-6, with D hard to call. In germline, CDR1 is MDHEN, CDR2 SYDVKM. The ends were cut back, 6 bases at V and 6 bases at J, with 12 bases in the middle. The CDR3 consists of 14 residues. The CDR3 DNA sequence: TGTGCCAGCAGCCCGAGGGAACGTAATTCACCCCTCCACTTT. It is translated as CASSPRERNSPLHF.

Of note for this clone: Other DNA sequences in the same sample also yield this CDR3. This chain uses TRBV9 with TRBJ1-3; D gene uncertain. Germline V CDR1 and CDR2: SGDLS, YYNGEE. This CDR3 comprises 14 residues. V was cut by 2 bases and J by 0 bases, with 6 bases left in between. The DNA for the CDR3 is TGTGCCAGCAGCGTGGGGAGCTCTGGAAACACCATATATTTT. Translating it yields CASSVGSSGNTIYF.

The V call is TRBV7-9, the J call TRBJ2-7; 7 bases match TRBD1. Per the germline V gene, CDR1 is SEHNR and CDR2 is FQNEAQ (reference sequence). The CDR3 length is 15 residues. The V gene end was trimmed by 1 base and the J gene end by 2 bases; junction bases not matched to a gene: 5. The CDR3, as DNA: TGTGCCAGCAGCTTAGTAGGGGGCGAGGCCTACGAGCAGTACTTC. The encoded protein is CASSLVGGEAYEQYF.

The V call is TRBV19, the J call TRBJ1-6; D is unresolved. V gave up 4 bases and J gave up 0 bases, with 13 bases separating them. Germline CDR1 LNHDA, CDR2 SQIVND (reference sequence). CDR3 length: 17 residues. CDR3 DNA sequence: TGTGCCAGTAGTACGACGGGTGTTCCCTCCTATAATTCACCCCTCCACTTT. Its translation is CASSTTGVPSYNSPLHF.

In DNA form, the CDR3 reads TGTGCCAGCAGCGTGGGGGCGGAAGGAAACACCATATATTTT. Translation gives CASSVGAEGNTIYF. The chain combines TRBV9 with TRBJ1-3; D possibly corresponds to TRBD1 (6 bases). Per the germline V gene, CDR1 is SGDLS and CDR2 is YYNGEE. V lost 2 bases, J lost 4 bases, and 10 bases lay in between. The CDR3 has 14 amino acids.